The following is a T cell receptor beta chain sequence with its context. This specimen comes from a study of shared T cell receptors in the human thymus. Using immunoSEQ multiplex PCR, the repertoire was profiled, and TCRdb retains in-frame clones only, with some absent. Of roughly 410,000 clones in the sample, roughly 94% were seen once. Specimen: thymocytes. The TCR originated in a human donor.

CDR3 amino acids: CASSLCVLGPRETQYF. The CDR3 bases are TGTGCCAGCAGTTTATGCGTGCTGGGCCCCCGGGAGACCCAGTACTTC. The chain recombines TRBV28 with TRBJ2-5; D call uncertain. This CDR3 has 16 amino acids. The germline V gene encodes CDR1 MDHEN and CDR2 SYDVKM. V gave up 0 bases and J gave up 5 bases, with 16 bases separating them.